This entry lists 22 T cell receptor beta chains sequenced from one sample in a study of T-cell reconstitution after alpha-beta-depleted transplantation in children. The authors prepared the TCRbeta library with unique molecular identifiers. TCRdb recomputed calls from the PCR reads with MiXCR, one row per CDR3 protein. The table lists some 300,000 distinct CDR3 sequences, approximately 10% of them singletons. The sample here was PBMCs from the stem cell graft donor, taken from the stem cell graft. The receptor set was obtained from a human donor who donated a stem cell graft to a child with acute lymphoblastic leukemia.

A word on this clonotype: One junction end does not reproduce the germline sequence, and a read error may be involved. This chain uses TRBV20-1 with TRBJ2-2, with D possibly TRBD1 on 5 matching bases. CDR1 and CDR2 from the germline V gene are DFQATT and SNEGSKA (reference sequence). The CDR3 spans 18 residues. The CDR3 is CCARDRFRQGVFSGELFF. The DNA for the CDR3 is TGCTGTGCTAGAGATAGATTCCGACAAGGGGTATTTTCCGGGGAGCTGTTTTTT.

This clonotype was detected ten times or more. V is TRBV6-2 or TRBV6-3 and J is TRBJ2-7; 11 nucleotides line up with TRBD2. The V segment lost 6 bases and the J segment 2 bases; nucleotides outside the gene matches: 6. The CDR3 contains 15 residues. CDR1 and CDR2 from the germline V gene are MNHEY and SVGEGT. The CDR3 nucleotides read TGTGCCAGCAGCCCGGGACTAGCGGTAACCTACGAGCAGTACTTC. This translates into CASSPGLAVTYEQYF.

This clonotype was counted between two and nine times. The chain employs TRBV28 and TRBJ2-3; 10 bases are shared with TRBD2. Germline assignment: CDR1 MDHEN and CDR2 SYDVKM. The V and J ends lost 4 bases and 2 bases, in that order; junction bases with no gene match: 6. This CDR3 spans 16 amino acids. CDR3 region: CASSSPAGGLTDTQYF. CDR3 nucleotide sequence: TGTGCCAGCAGTTCCCCAGCGGGAGGGCTCACAGATACGCAGTATTTT. Filled out from reference TRBV28 and TRBJ2-3, the complete variable domain reads DVKVTQSSRYLVKRTGEKVFLECVQDMDHENMFWYRQDPGLGLRLIYFSYDVKMKEKGDIPEGYSVSREKKERFSLILESASTNQTSMYLCASSSPAGGLTDTQYFGPGTRLTVL.

This chain connects TRBV20-1 to TRBJ2-5, with unresolved D. Per the germline V gene, CDR1 is DFQATT and CDR2 is SNEGSKA (reference sequence). This CDR3 has 14 amino acids. V was clipped by 0 bases and J by 5 bases, with 13 bases between them. CDR3 residues: CSAREPDSSETQYF. CDR3 DNA sequence: TGCAGTGCTAGAGAACCCGACTCCAGCGAGACCCAGTACTTC.

This clonotype was counted ten times or more. The V and J genes are TRBV7-2 and TRBJ2-7; 8 bases agree with TRBD1. The CDR3 spans 13 residues. The V gene's germline CDR1 is SGHTA and CDR2 FQGNSA. The V segment lost 5 bases and the J segment 1 base; nucleotides outside the gene matches: 1. The DNA for the CDR3 is TGTGCCAGCAGCAGACAGGGGTCCTACGAGCAGTACTTC. It encodes CASSRQGSYEQYF.

V gene TRBV5-4 combines with J gene TRBJ1-6; 10 bases match TRBD1. The J segment lost 8 bases and the V segment lost 3 bases, leaving 5 bases of the junction unmatched. The germline CDR1 and CDR2 sequences are SGHNT and YYREEE (reference sequence). CDR3 length equals 15 residues. The CDR3, as DNA: TGTGCCAGCAGCTCGTTGGACAGGGGGGATTCACCCCTCCACTTT. This encodes CASSSLDRGDSPLHF.

The chain is built from TRBV18 and TRBJ2-1, with 11 bases identical to TRBD2. V trimming: 0 bases; J trimming: 4 bases; junction bases outside the gene matches: 8. The V gene's germline CDR1 is KGHSH and CDR2 LQKENI. The CDR3 is 18 amino acids. The CDR3 DNA reads TGTGCCAGCTCACCACCAGATACGGGACTAGCGGCATACAATGAGCAGTTCTTC. It encodes CASSPPDTGLAAYNEQFF.

The chain recombines TRBV5-1 with TRBJ2-6; 7 nucleotides line up with TRBD1. This CDR3 is built from 17 residues. The V gene end was trimmed by 2 bases and the J gene end by 0 bases; junction bases not matched to a gene: 5. Germline V CDR1 and CDR2: SGHRS, YFSETQ. The DNA of the CDR3 is TGCGCCAGCAGCTTAAACAGGGGAAGCTCTGGGGCCAACGTCCTGACTTTC. Translated, it gives CASSLNRGSSGANVLTF.

This clonotype was observed a handful of times. This chain connects TRBV12-3 or TRBV12-4 to TRBJ2-1; D might be TRBD2 (6 bases). The V gene lost 3 bases and the J gene lost 1 base, with 13 bases spanning the gap. This CDR3 is built from 16 residues. The CDR3 DNA reads TGTGCCAGCAGTTTGAGCGGCGGGGTGTCCTACAATGAGCAGTTCTTC. Its protein product is CASSLSGGVSYNEQFF.

In this sample, this clonotype turned up many times. The chain has TRBV4-2 and TRBJ1-5; the D gene is possibly TRBD1 (5 bases). Deletions cut 0 bases from V and 7 bases from J, with 7 bases between. The CDR3 totals 13 residues. Germline CDR1 is LGHNA and CDR2 is YNFKEQ. For the CDR3, the DNA is TGTGCCAGCAGCCAAGATCGGGACCAGCCCCAGCATTTT. Its translation is CASSQDRDQPQHF.

This clonotype was detected ten times or more. The chain recombines TRBV7-3 with TRBJ2-1; TRBD1 might be the D (5 bases). CDR3 length: 15 amino acids. CDR1 SGHTA and CDR2 FQGTGA come from the germline V gene. V was clipped by 0 bases and J by 6 bases, with 12 bases between them. This CDR3 is CASSLTGRDVNEQFF. The CDR3 DNA reads as TGTGCCAGCAGCTTAACTGGCAGGGATGTCAATGAGCAGTTCTTC.

This clonotype was observed a few times. The V and J genes are TRBV12-3 or TRBV12-4 and TRBJ1-5, with D possibly being TRBD1 (5 bases). V was trimmed by 5 bases and J by 9 bases, leaving 17 bases between them. CDR3 size: 14 residues. This chain's CDR3 is CASSPGADTRPQHF. CDR3 DNA: TGTGCCAGCAGTCCCGGGGCCGATACGCGGCCCCAGCATTTT.

This clonotype was observed a few times. This chain connects TRBV11-2 to TRBJ1-2; 7 bases match TRBD1. Germline loops: CDR1 SGHAT, CDR2 FQNNGV. The CDR3 is 13 residues long. Unmatched junction bases numbered 7, after V lost 4 bases and J lost 8 bases. For the CDR3, the DNA is TGTGCCAGCAGCTCTGACAGGGATCAAGGCTACACCTTC. This gives the protein CASSSDRDQGYTF.

The chain couples TRBV15 to TRBJ2-7, with 8 bases identical to TRBD1. After removal of 0 bases from V and 2 bases from J, the junction contained 6 bases not matched to a gene. This CDR3 spans 16 amino acids. Germline V CDR1 and CDR2: LNHNV, YYDKDF (reference sequence). The DNA for the CDR3 is TGTGCCACCAGCAGAGACCCGACAGGGGTGGCCTACGAGCAGTACTTC. Residues: CATSRDPTGVAYEQYF.

V usage is TRBV20-1 and J usage is TRBJ2-1, with D tentatively TRBD1 or TRBD2 (5 bases each). Germline CDR1 DFQATT, CDR2 SNEGSKA (reference sequence). V gave up 0 bases and J gave up 12 bases, with 21 bases separating them. CDR3 length equals 15 residues. This chain's CDR3 is CSARDEAGYGGGQFF. CDR3 bases: TGCAGTGCTAGAGATGAGGCAGGGTATGGTGGGGGGCAGTTCTTC.

This rearrangement joins TRBV12-3 or TRBV12-4 to TRBJ1-2, with 8 bases aligning to TRBD1. CDR3 length: 15 amino acids. The J segment lost 3 bases and the V segment lost 5 bases, leaving 8 bases of the junction unmatched. CDR3 sequence (DNA): TGTGCCAGCAGTAACCGGGACAGGTGGGACTATGGCTACACCTTC. Its protein is CASSNRDRWDYGYTF.

This clonotype occurred a few times. V is TRBV10-3 and J is TRBJ2-7, with TRBD1 as a possible D gene (6 bases). Germline lookup yields CDR1 ENHRY and CDR2 SYGVKD. Between the trimmed V and J ends, which lost 3 bases and 0 bases, there was a span of 15 bases. The CDR3 sequence is 16 residues long. CDR3 residues: CAISDQTQGRSYEQYF. CDR3 sequence (DNA): TGTGCCATCAGTGACCAAACACAGGGCCGCTCCTACGAGCAGTACTTC.

V and J are TRBV5-1 and TRBJ2-5; no clear D. The CDR3 runs to 12 residues. The germline CDR1 and CDR2 sequences are SGHRS and YFSETQ. V lost 4 bases, J lost 0 bases, and 4 bases lay in between. CDR3 region: CASSPDQETQYF. The CDR3 DNA is TGCGCCAGCAGCCCGGACCAAGAGACCCAGTACTTC.

CDR3: CAGEGQKETQYF. DNA of the CDR3: TGTGCCGGCGAGGGACAAAAAGAGACCCAGTACTTC. J is TRBJ2-5 and V is TRBV2; tentative D call: TRBD1 (6 bases). There are 12 residues in the CDR3. Germline assignment: CDR1 SNHLY and CDR2 FYNNEI. Between the trimmed V and J ends, which lost 11 bases and 3 bases, there was a span of 13 bases. Filled out from reference TRBV2 and TRBJ2-5, the complete variable domain reads EPEVTQTPSHQVTQMGQEVILRCVPISNHLYFYWYRQILGQKVEFLVSFYNNEISEKSEIFDDQFSVERPDGSNFTLKIRSTKLEDSAMYFCAGEGQKETQYFGPGTRLLVL.

This clonotype was observed many times. The genes are TRBV4-3 and TRBJ2-3; maybe TRBD1 (5 bases). This CDR3 spans 14 amino acids. CDR1 is LGHNA and CDR2 is YSLEER in the germline V gene. Between the trimmed V and J ends, which lost 0 bases and 3 bases, there was a span of 7 bases. CDR3 region: CASSQDRGTDTQYF. In DNA, the CDR3 is TGCGCCAGCAGCCAAGATAGGGGAACAGATACGCAGTATTTT.

V usage is TRBV5-5 and J usage is TRBJ1-5, with D possibly being TRBD1 (5 bases). Germline CDR1 reads SGHKS; CDR2 reads YYEKEE (reference sequence). V gave up 3 bases and J gave up 4 bases, with 11 bases separating them. This CDR3 spans 14 amino acids. This chain's CDR3 is CASSWDGTNQPQHF. The CDR3 DNA follows: TGTGCCAGCAGCTGGGACGGAACAAATCAGCCCCAGCATTTT.

This clonotype was found many times. The chain joins TRBV12-3 or TRBV12-4 to TRBJ2-3; a weak D match, TRBD2 (6 bases). The length of the CDR3 is 14 residues. Trimming took off 4 bases at V and 3 bases at J, with 11 bases between the two ends. CDR3 region: CASSYSGTTDTQYF. DNA of the CDR3: TGTGCCAGCAGTTATAGCGGAACTACAGATACGCAGTATTTT.